These T cell receptor beta chains were read from a single sample in a study of blood T cell repertoires in COVID-19. The method was immunoSEQ multiplex PCR; TCRdb's version includes in-frame clones alone and lacks a portion of them. Of approximately 250,000 clones in the sample, roughly 86% were seen once. Material: peripheral blood. All receptors come from a woman between 55 and 75 years old with COVID-19, enrolled during active disease. CDR3s include the opening cysteine and the closing phenylalanine or tryptophan. The D gene is left open where the match is weak. A row's size may be missing; if present it is once, few, many or a size class.

V	J	D	size	CDR3	DNA
TRBV24-1	TRBJ2-3	.	.	CATSDQGGGTDTQYF	TGTGCCACCAGTGACCAGGGTGGTGGCACAGATACGCAGTATTTT
TRBV19	TRBJ1-3	.	.	CASRPLNRDSGNTIYF	TGTGCCAGTAGGCCGCTTAACCGGGACTCTGGAAACACCATATATTTT
TRBV9	TRBJ2-7	TRBD2	.	CASIASGTYEQYF	TGTGCCAGCATTGCTAGCGGGACCTACGAGCAGTACTTC
TRBV10-3	TRBJ2-1	TRBD2	.	CAISAPTSGGNEQFF	TGTGCCATCAGCGCCCCGACTAGCGGGGGAAATGAGCAGTTCTTC
TRBV19	TRBJ1-5	.	.	CASSTSGISNQPQHF	TGTGCCAGTAGTACCTCCGGGATTAGCAATCAGCCCCAGCATTTT
TRBV3-1/TRBV3-2	TRBJ2-7	.	once	CASSQDRLYEQYF	TGTGCCAGCAGCCAAGATCGACTCTACGAGCAGTACTTC
TRBV6-5	TRBJ2-3	TRBD1	.	CASSVNPTGVDTQYF	TGTGCCAGCAGCGTAAACCCTACAGGGGTCGATACGCAGTATTTT
TRBV7-2	TRBJ2-1	.	once	CASSLGPGENEQFF	TGTGCCAGCAGCTTGGGACCGGGGGAAAATGAGCAGTTCTTC
TRBV7-9	TRBJ1-3	.	.	CASSSLSSGNTIYF	TGTGCCAGCAGCTCACTGAGCTCTGGAAACACCATATATTTT
TRBV7-9	TRBJ1-2	TRBD1	.	CASSAQPTGGRGYTF	TGTGCCAGCAGCGCTCAACCGACAGGGGGGAGAGGCTACACCTTC
TRBV5-4	TRBJ2-1	TRBD2	.	CASQSGSVDNEQFF	TGTGCCAGCCAAAGCGGGAGCGTCGACAATGAGCAGTTCTTC
TRBV6-2/TRBV6-3	TRBJ2-7	.	.	CASSPTDYEQYF	TGTGCCAGCAGCCCCACTGACTACGAGCAGTACTTC
TRBV7-6	TRBJ2-3	.	.	CASSLVSGSTDTQYF	TGTGCCAGCAGCTTAGTCTCAGGGTCCACAGATACGCAGTATTTT
TRBV3-1/TRBV3-2	TRBJ1-1	.	.	CATRGGASTEAFF	TGTGCCACAAGGGGGGGGGCCAGCACTGAAGCTTTCTTT
TRBV7-9	TRBJ1-4	.	.	CASSSTGRTNEKLFF	TGTGCCAGCAGCTCCACAGGGCGGACTAATGAAAAACTGTTTTTT
TRBV28	TRBJ1-6	TRBD1	.	CASGGDRGQDSPLHF	TGTGCCAGCGGGGGGGACAGGGGGCAAGATTCACCCCTCCACTTT
TRBV18	TRBJ2-1	TRBD2	.	CASSPTSANEQFF	TGTGCCAGCTCACCGACTAGCGCCAATGAGCAGTTCTTC
TRBV27	TRBJ1-1	.	many	CASSFGVSAEAFF	TGTGCCAGCAGTTTCGGGGTATCGGCTGAAGCTTTCTTT
TRBV21-1	TRBJ2-4	.	.	CATLSQYF	TGTGCCACCCTCTCTCAGTACTTC
TRBV30	TRBJ1-5	TRBD1	.	CAWSTSTGASNQPQHF	TGTGCCTGGAGCACTTCGACAGGGGCGAGCAATCAGCCCCAGCATTTT
TRBV21-1	TRBJ1-2	.	.	CASSKGGYRGRGYTF	TGTGCCAGCAGCAAAGGAGGGTACAGGGGGCGGGGCTACACCTTC
TRBV30	TRBJ1-3	.	.	CAWSQGQPGNTIYF	TGTGCCTGGAGCCAAGGACAGCCTGGAAACACCATATATTTT
TRBV5-1	TRBJ1-2	.	.	CASRLANYGYTF	TGCGCCAGCCGATTAGCTAACTATGGCTACACCTTC
TRBV18	TRBJ1-2	.	.	CASSPGNYGYTF	TGTGCCAGCTCACCAGGCAACTATGGCTACACCTTC
TRBV27	TRBJ2-7	TRBD2	.	CASSFGMGLAGGEQYF	TGTGCCAGCAGTTTCGGGATGGGACTAGCGGGTGGCGAGCAGTACTTC
TRBV5-4	TRBJ2-3	.	.	CASSLANRGGGDTQYF	TGTGCCAGCAGCTTGGCTAATCGGGGAGGGGGAGATACGCAGTATTTT
TRBV7-2	TRBJ2-3	.	.	CASSLAVSSPVGTQYF	TGTGCCAGCAGCTTAGCCGTTAGCTCCCCAGTCGGTACGCAGTATTTT